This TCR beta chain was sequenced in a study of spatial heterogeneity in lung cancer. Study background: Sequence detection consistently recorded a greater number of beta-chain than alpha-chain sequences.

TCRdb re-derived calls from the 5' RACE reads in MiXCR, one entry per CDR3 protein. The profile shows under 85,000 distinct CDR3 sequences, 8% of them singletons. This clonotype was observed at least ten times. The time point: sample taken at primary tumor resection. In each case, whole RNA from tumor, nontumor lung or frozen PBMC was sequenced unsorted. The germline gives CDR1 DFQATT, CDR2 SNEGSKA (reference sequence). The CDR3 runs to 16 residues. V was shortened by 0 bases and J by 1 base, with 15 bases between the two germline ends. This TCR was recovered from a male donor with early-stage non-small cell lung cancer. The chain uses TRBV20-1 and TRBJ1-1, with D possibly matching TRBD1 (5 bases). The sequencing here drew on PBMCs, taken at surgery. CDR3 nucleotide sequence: TGCAGTGCTAGAGATGCGGGGGGGGTTAGGAACACTGAAGCTTTCTTT. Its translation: CSARDAGGVRNTEAFF.